The clone carrying this T cell receptor (beta chain) was seen many times. The target antigen is unknown. The trim removed 5 bases at V and 1 base at J, leaving 3 bases unmatched. CDR3 length: 15 amino acids. CDR1 is SEHNR, CDR2 FQNEAQ, per germline (reference sequence). The data originate from a study of T-cell memory formation after mild COVID-19. Study information: Clusters of TCRs were largely donor specific.

Findings and limits, study-wide: Clones shrinking from day 15 to 85 showed even CD4/CD8 mixes; later expanders tilted CD4+. Pre-infection memory held some responding clones, suggesting pre-existing cross-reactive T cells responded. Among CD4+ contracting clones, most were CM and EM, and CD8+ ones EMRA.

TCRdb re-called the 5' RACE reads with MiXCR, one entry per CDR3 protein. The data hold about 130,000 distinct CDR3 sequences, with about 6.5% observed a single time. The chain uses TRBV7-9 and TRBJ2-3, with 10 bases identical to TRBD2. The receptor comes from an adult woman who had mild COVID-19 (a few samples of this study predate the infection). Cell type and time point are not known. The specimen sequenced was PBMCs or a T cell subset sorted from them (not recorded which). CDR3 coding DNA: TGTGCCAGCAGCGTCGGGACTAGCGGCACAGATACGCAGTATTTT. It encodes CASSVGTSGTDTQYF.